Presented here are 17 T cell receptor beta chains from one specimen sequenced in a study of T cells in Graves' hyperthyroidism and ophthalmopathy. Amplification of TCR beta CDR3 regions used RNA as the template. HTBI primers were employed in a first-round RT-PCR of the TCR CDR3. TCRdb itself ran the multiplex PCR reads through MiXCR, one entry per CDR3 protein. This table has more than 500,000 distinct CDR3 sequences, about 14% appearing once. The sequenced material came from blood. The receptors originated from a woman in her 40s with Graves' hyperthyroidism.

In its sample, this clonotype was seen a few times. The gene calls are TRBV19 and TRBJ2-2, with 7 bases matching TRBD1. After removal of 3 bases from V and 5 bases from J, the junction contained 15 bases not matched to a gene. This CDR3 comprises 18 residues. Germline V CDR1 and CDR2: LNHDA, SQIVND (reference sequence). This CDR3 reads CASSIIGTVGPNTGELFF. DNA for the CDR3: TGTGCCAGTAGTATCATCGGGACAGTGGGCCCCAATACCGGGGAGCTGTTTTTT.

The chain carries TRBV5-1 and TRBJ2-5; the match to TRBD2 covers 8 bases. The germline V gene encodes CDR1 SGHRS and CDR2 YFSETQ. This CDR3 region has 15 residues. J gave up 2 bases and V 1 base, and 4 bases lay outside the gene matches. CDR3 DNA: TGCGCCAGCAGCTTGACTAGCGGCCAACAAGAGACCCAGTACTTC. Residues: CASSLTSGQQETQYF.

A word on this clonotype: At one end the junction does not follow the germline gene, possibly because of a read error. V usage is TRBV30 and J usage is TRBJ1-1, with D perhaps matching TRBD1 (5 bases). Germline CDR1 GTSNPN, CDR2 SVGIG (reference sequence). The CDR3 is 13 residues long. Here the CDR3 DNA reads TGTGCCTGGGGTGTGGGGGTTGAAACTGAAGCTTTCTTT. It codes for CAWGVGVETEAFF.

This chain connects TRBV19 to TRBJ1-1; 8 nucleotides agree with TRBD1. Germline-derived CDR1 and CDR2 are LNHDA and SQIVND (reference sequence). This CDR3 region has 14 residues. V lost 6 bases to trimming and J lost 3 bases; unmatched junction nucleotides: 6. CDR3 in amino acids: CASRRQGRDTEAFF. The CDR3 DNA is TGTGCCAGTAGGCGACAGGGGCGGGACACTGAAGCTTTCTTT.

A few counts support this clonotype. The chain combines TRBV7-9 with TRBJ2-1; D uncertain. Germline lookup yields CDR1 SEHNR and CDR2 FQNEAQ (reference sequence). V was pared by 3 bases and J by 7 bases, with 7 bases between. The CDR3 spans 12 residues. The CDR3 sequence is CASSFYWNEQFF. The CDR3 DNA reads TGTGCCAGCAGCTTCTATTGGAATGAGCAGTTCTTC.

This clonotype showed up many times. V is TRBV3-1 and J is TRBJ2-6; D gene ambiguous. The ends were cut back, 1 base at V and 2 bases at J, with 12 bases in the middle. CDR1 and CDR2 from the germline V gene are LGHDT and YNNKEL (reference sequence). The CDR3 runs to 17 residues. The CDR3 is CASSQGTPKPGANVLTF. The DNA for the CDR3 is TGTGCCAGCAGCCAAGGTACTCCAAAACCTGGGGCCAACGTCCTGACTTTC. The whole variable domain, remainder taken from reference TRBV3-1 and TRBJ2-6, is DTAVSQTPKYLVTQMGNDKSIKCEQNLGHDTMYWYKQDSKKFLKIMFSYNNKELIINETVPNRFSPKSPDKAHLNLHINSLELGDSAVYFCASSQGTPKPGANVLTFGAGSRLTVL.

On this clonotype: This may arise from a read error, as a much more abundant clone is one base away. Given the absence of the conserved phenylalanine or tryptophan at the CDR3 end, a read error is likely. V usage is TRBV11-2 and J usage is TRBJ2-1; 7 positions match TRBD2. V trimming: 1 base; J trimming: 0 bases; junction bases outside the gene matches: 9. Germline-derived CDR1 and CDR2 are SGHAT and FQNNGV. The CDR3 runs 18 residues. The chain's CDR3 is CASSLVPLAASSYNEQFL. Written as DNA, the CDR3 is TGTGCCAGCAGCTTAGTCCCGCTAGCGGCAAGCTCCTACAATGAGCAGTTCCTC.

The table lists this clonotype with a few counts. The chain joins TRBV5-1 to TRBJ2-3; 8 bases map to TRBD2. Unmatched junction bases numbered 2, after V lost 1 base and J lost 1 base. The CDR3 spans 15 residues. Germline V gives CDR1 SGHRS, CDR2 YFSETQ. DNA of the CDR3: TGCGCCAGCAGCTTGAGTAGCGGGGGCACAGATACGCAGTATTTT. Its translation: CASSLSSGGTDTQYF.

This clonotype has a count of ten or more. The rearrangement uses TRBV28 and TRBJ2-5; no definite D call. Trimming stripped 7 bases from V and 5 bases from J, with 17 bases between. From germline, CDR1 is MDHEN and CDR2 SYDVKM. There are 14 residues in the CDR3. DNA for the CDR3: TGTGCCAGCACCTCCCGAAAAGGGTGGGAGACCCAGTACTTC. Translated: CASTSRKGWETQYF.

The sample holds a few counts of this clonotype. A much larger clonotype is one base distant, so this may be a read error. CDR3 DNA: TGCAGCATGGGGACAGGGGACGCGAACACCGGGGAGCTGTTTTTT. This gives the protein CSMGTGDANTGELFF. The gene calls are TRBV29-1 and TRBJ2-2; 10 nucleotides match TRBD1. V lost 8 bases to trimming and J lost 0 bases; unmatched junction nucleotides: 6. This CDR3 comprises 15 residues. CDR1 and CDR2 (germline): SQVTM, ANQGSEA.

This clonotype was recorded many times. The chain combines TRBV6-2 or TRBV6-3 with TRBJ2-2; 9 bases match TRBD1. The CDR3 covers 17 residues. Germline assignment: CDR1 MNHEY and CDR2 SVGEGT. The V and J ends lost 7 bases and 6 bases, in that order; junction bases with no gene match: 15. CDR3 amino acids: CASIAAPGQGPPGELFF. The CDR3 nucleotides are TGTGCCAGCATAGCCGCCCCGGGACAGGGACCCCCCGGGGAGCTGTTTTTT.

The chain employs TRBV20-1 and TRBJ2-1, with 7 bases matching TRBD2. The germline CDR1 and CDR2 sequences are DFQATT and SNEGSKA (reference sequence). This CDR3 has 15 residues. V was clipped by 0 bases and J by 2 bases; unmatched bases: 4. The CDR3 spells CSARDIGRTYNEQFF. The DNA of the CDR3 is TGCAGTGCTAGAGATATCGGGAGGACCTACAATGAGCAGTTCTTC.

V is TRBV5-1 and J is TRBJ2-2; 8 bases map to TRBD1. The CDR3 covers 15 residues. The V gene's germline CDR1 is SGHRS and CDR2 YFSETQ. Unmatched junction bases numbered 7, after V lost 4 bases and J lost 5 bases. The CDR3, as DNA: TGCGCCAGCAGCCCCATGGACAGGGCTACCGGGGAGCTGTTTTTT. Protein sequence: CASSPMDRATGELFF.

This clonotype was recorded many times. CDR3 DNA sequence: TGTGCCAGCAGCTCCCTGGGCGGGAGCCCCTACGAGCAGTACTTC. This encodes CASSSLGGSPYEQYF. The rearrangement joins TRBV7-9 to TRBJ2-7; TRBD2 matches 7 bases. Germline trimming cut 4 bases from V and 2 bases from J; bases unmatched to any gene: 8. CDR3 length equals 15 residues. Germline CDR1 and CDR2: SEHNR and FQNEAQ (reference sequence).

There are many counts of this clonotype. The chain links TRBV10-1 to TRBJ2-1; perhaps TRBD1 as D (6 bases). The CDR3 has 16 amino acids. V was pared by 0 bases and J by 4 bases, with 13 bases between. Germline values: CDR1 WNHNN, CDR2 SYGVQD (reference sequence). This CDR3 is CASSESLGGKYNEQFF. CDR3 nucleotides: TGCGCCAGCAGTGAGTCGCTTGGGGGCAAATACAATGAGCAGTTCTTC.

This clonotype was recorded at least ten times. J is TRBJ1-2 and V is TRBV28; D might be TRBD1 (6 bases). V was clipped by 5 bases and J by 4 bases, with 20 bases between them. The CDR3 sequence is 16 residues long. Germline CDR1 reads MDHEN; CDR2 reads SYDVKM. Here the CDR3 DNA reads TGTGCCAGCAGTCCTACCTCACAGGGTATAATCTATGGCTACACCTTC. As protein: CASSPTSQGIIYGYTF.

The sample holds a few counts of this clonotype. This chain uses TRBV19 with TRBJ2-7; D gene ambiguous. The CDR3 contains 14 residues. In germline, CDR1 is LNHDA, CDR2 SQIVND (reference sequence). V was pared by 5 bases and J by 2 bases, with 13 bases between. The CDR3 loop is CASSPLDDTYEQYF. CDR3 coding DNA: TGTGCCAGTAGTCCTCTTGACGATACCTACGAGCAGTACTTC.